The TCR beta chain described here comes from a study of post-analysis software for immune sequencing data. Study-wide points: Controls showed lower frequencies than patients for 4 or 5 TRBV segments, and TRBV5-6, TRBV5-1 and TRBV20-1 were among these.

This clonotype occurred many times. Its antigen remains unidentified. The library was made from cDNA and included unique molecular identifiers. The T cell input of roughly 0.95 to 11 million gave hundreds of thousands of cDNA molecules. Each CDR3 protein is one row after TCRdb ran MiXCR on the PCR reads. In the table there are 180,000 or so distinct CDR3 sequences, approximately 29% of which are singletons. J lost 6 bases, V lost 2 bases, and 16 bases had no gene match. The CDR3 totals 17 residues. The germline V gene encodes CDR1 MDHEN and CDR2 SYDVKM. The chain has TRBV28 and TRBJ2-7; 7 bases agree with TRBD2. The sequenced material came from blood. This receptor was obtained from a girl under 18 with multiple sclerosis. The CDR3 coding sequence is TGTGCCAGCAGTTTACTCCCCGCGGGAGCCAGAGGACTCGAGCAGTACTTC. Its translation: CASSLLPAGARGLEQYF.